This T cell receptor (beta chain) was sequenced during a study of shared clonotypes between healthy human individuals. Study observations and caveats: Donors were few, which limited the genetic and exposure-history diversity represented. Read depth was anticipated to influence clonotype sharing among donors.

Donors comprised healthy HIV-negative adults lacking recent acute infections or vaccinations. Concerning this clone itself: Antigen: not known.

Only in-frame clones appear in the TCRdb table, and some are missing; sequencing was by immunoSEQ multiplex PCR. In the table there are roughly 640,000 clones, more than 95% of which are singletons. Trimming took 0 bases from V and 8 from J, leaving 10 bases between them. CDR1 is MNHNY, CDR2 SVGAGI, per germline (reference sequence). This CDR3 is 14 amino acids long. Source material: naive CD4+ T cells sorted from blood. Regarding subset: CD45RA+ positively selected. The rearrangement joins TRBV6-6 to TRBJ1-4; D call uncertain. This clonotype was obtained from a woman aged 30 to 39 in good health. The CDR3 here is CASSYSYREEKLFF. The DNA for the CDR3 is TGTGCCAGCAGTTACTCGTACAGAGAGGAAAAACTGTTTTTT.